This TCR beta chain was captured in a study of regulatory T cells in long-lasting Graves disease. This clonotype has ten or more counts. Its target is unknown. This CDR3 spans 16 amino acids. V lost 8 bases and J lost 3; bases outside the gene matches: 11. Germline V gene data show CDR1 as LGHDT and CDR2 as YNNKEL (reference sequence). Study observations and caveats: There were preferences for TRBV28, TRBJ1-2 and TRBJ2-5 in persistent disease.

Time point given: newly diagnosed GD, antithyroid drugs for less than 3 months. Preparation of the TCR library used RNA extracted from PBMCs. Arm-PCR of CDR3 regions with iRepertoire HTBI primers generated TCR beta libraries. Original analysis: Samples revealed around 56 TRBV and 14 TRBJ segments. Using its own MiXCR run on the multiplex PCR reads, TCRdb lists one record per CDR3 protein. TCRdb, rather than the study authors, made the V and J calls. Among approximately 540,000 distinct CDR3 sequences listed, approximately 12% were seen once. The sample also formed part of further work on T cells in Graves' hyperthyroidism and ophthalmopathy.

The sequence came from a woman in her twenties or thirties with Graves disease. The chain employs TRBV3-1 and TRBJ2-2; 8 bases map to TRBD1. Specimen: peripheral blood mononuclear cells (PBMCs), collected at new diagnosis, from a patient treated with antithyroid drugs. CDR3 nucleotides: TGTGCCAGCTCCGAGCCGGACAGGGTGGACACCGGGGAGCTGTTTTTT. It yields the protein CASSEPDRVDTGELFF.